This TCR beta chain comes out of a study of T cell clonotyping in hematopoietic cell transplantation. The study's findings and limits: After transplant, recipient diversity fell while pathologically expanded clonotypes grew through day 180. Broader posttransplant TCR repertoire diversity was predicted by graft donor and pretransplant recipient Inverse Simpson Index values.

The V end lost 3 bases, the J end lost 4 bases, and 8 bases lay between the germline ends. Per germline, CDR1 MNHNS and CDR2 SASEGT. The CDR3 is 13 residues long. Sequencing used immunoSEQ multiplex PCR; TCRdb keeps in-frame clones, though not all of them. Of some 9,300 clones listed, approximately 79% are singletons. Comments on this clone: Its specificity is unknown.

The receptor's source is a male patient in his 40s who had an allogeneic stem cell transplant from a related donor, so the T cells may come from the graft donor. Some clones in this sample may be carry-over from other donors' samples. The chain carries TRBV6-1 and TRBJ2-3; the D is unclear. This specimen was PBMCs, taken 180 days after allogeneic stem cell transplant. The CDR3 here is CASSESLPDTQYF. CDR3 DNA sequence: TGTGCCAGCAGTGAGTCTCTTCCAGATACGCAGTATTTT.